This T cell receptor (beta chain) was documented in a study of shared clonotypes between healthy human individuals. Study-wide points: In several donors, around 5% of naive CD4 clonotypes appeared in common.

CD45RO-negative CD8 cells positively selected for CCR7 made up the naive population, which excluded terminally differentiated effector memory CD45RA+ cells. From germline, CDR1 is LNHNV and CDR2 YYDKDF (reference sequence). There are 15 residues in the CDR3. The V end lost 0 bases, the J end lost 3 bases, and 9 bases lay between the germline ends. This table comes from immunoSEQ multiplex PCR, and its TCRdb copy is limited to in-frame clones, with some not included. The sample has 1.5 million to 2.5 million clones, less than 95% seen once; the top ten hold 0.9% to 1.5%. A word on this clone: Its antigen is currently unknown.

This sequence originates from a man aged 18 to 35 in good health. The chain is built from TRBV15 and TRBJ1-3; possibly TRBD1 for D (5 bases). The sequenced sample was naive CD8+ T cells sorted from blood. This chain's CDR3 is CATSRDRGFGNTIYF. CDR3 coding DNA: TGTGCCACCAGCAGAGACCGGGGCTTTGGAAACACCATATATTTT.